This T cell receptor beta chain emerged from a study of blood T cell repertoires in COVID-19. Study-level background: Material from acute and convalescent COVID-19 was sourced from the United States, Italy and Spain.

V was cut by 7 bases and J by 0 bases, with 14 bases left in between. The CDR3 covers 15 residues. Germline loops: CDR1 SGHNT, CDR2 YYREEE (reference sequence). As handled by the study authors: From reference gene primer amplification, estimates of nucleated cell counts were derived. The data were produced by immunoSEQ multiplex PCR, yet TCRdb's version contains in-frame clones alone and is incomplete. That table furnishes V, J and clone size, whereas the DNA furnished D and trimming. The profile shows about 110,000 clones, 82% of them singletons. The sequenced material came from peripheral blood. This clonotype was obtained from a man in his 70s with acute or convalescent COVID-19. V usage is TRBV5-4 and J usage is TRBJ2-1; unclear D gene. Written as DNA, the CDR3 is TGTGCCAGCTCCAAACAGCAGAGCTCCTACAATGAGCAGTTCTTC. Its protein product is CASSKQQSSYNEQFF.